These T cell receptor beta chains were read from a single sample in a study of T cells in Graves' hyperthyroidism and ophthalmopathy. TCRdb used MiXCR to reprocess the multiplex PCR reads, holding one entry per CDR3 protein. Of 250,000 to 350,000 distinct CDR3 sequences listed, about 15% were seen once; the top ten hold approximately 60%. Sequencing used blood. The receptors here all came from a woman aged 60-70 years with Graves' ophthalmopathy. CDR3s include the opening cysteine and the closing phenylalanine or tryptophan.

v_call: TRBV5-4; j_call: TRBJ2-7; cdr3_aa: CTSSLVGGSYEQYF
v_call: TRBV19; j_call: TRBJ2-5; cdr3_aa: CASSETSGHQTQYF
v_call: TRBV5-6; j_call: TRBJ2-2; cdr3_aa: CASSPSLARANTGELFF
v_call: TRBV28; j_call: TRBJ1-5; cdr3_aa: CASSLISMTGRNQPQHF
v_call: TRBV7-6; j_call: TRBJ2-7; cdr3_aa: CASSLGVPYEQYF
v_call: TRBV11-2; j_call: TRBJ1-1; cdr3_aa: CASSLNLLPMNTEAFF
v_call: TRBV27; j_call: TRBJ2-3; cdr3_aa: CASTPGTSFRFTDTQYF
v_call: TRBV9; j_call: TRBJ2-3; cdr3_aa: CASSVAPSADTQYF
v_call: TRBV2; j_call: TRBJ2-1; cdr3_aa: CASSSGQAPNEQFF
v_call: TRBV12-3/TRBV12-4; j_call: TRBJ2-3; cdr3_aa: CASNLRLAGGADTQYF
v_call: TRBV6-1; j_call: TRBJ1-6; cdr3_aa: CALYGGGINSPLHF
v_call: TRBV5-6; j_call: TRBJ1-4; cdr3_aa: CASSYREAGEKLFF
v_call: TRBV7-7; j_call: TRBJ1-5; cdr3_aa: CASSLVAGVQPQHF